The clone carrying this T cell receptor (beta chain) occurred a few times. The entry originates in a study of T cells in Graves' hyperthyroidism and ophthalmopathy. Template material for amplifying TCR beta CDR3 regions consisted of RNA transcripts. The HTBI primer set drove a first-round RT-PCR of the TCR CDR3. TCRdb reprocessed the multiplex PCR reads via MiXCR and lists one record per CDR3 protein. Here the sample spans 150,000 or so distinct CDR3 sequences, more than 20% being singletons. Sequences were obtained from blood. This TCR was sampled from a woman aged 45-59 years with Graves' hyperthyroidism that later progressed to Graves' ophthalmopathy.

This CDR3 is CASSLDAGTIRTGELFF. The CDR3 DNA is TGCGCCAGCAGCTTGGATGCCGGGACTATCCGCACCGGGGAGCTGTTTTTT. The V call is TRBV5-1, the J call TRBJ2-2; 7 bases fit TRBD2. Germline V gene sequence: CDR1 SGHRS, CDR2 YFSETQ. This CDR3 region has 17 residues. Trimming cost V 0 bases and J 4 bases; bases outside gene matches: 9. Looking up the rest from reference TRBV5-1 and TRBJ2-2 gives the full variable domain: KAGVTQTPRYLIKTRGQQVTLSCSPISGHRSVSWYQQTPGQGLQFLFEYFSETQRNKGNFPGRFSGRQFSNSRSEMNVSTLELGDSALYLCASSLDAGTIRTGELFFGEGSRLTVL.